This T cell receptor (beta chain) was found in a study of cytomegalovirus exposure and HLA in healthy donors. Study findings and constraints: The authors enumerated under 200 TCR beta chains as linked to cytomegalovirus. As immune exposure information, only CMV serostatus was available.

PCR involved 60 Vbeta and 13 Jbeta primers. Sequencing used immunoSEQ multiplex PCR; TCRdb keeps in-frame clones, though not all of them. The table shows 150,000 to 200,000 clones, with 9.5% to 15% occurring only once. This CDR3 comprises 14 residues. Germline assignment: CDR1 SGDLS and CDR2 YYNGEE. V was pared by 3 bases and J by 0 bases, with 2 bases of the junction left unmatched. Comments on this clone: Its antigen is not known.

Despite likely unrecorded immune exposures, the donors were nominally healthy at the time of sampling. The clonotype originates from a man aged 45-65 years in good health and CMV-seropositive. Input material: PBMCs. The gene calls are TRBV9 and TRBJ2-5; 7 bases are a match to TRBD1. For the CDR3, the DNA is TGTGCCAGCAGCGGAGACAGGGACCAAGAGACCCAGTACTTC. This encodes CASSGDRDQETQYF.